This TCR beta chain stems from a study of blood T cell repertoires in COVID-19. Study context: COVID-19 samples collected from the United States, Italy and Spain covered acute and convalescent phases. Sample material is recorded as cDNA or gDNA derived from T cells, B-cell-depleted T cells, or PBMCs.

The authors' processing: Amplification of reference gene primers was used by the study to estimate nucleated cell counts. Repertoires were generated with immunoSEQ multiplex PCR, while TCRdb's copy carries only in-frame clones and drops some. That table supplies the V and J calls and clone size; D and trimming were determined from the DNA. The profile shows about 200,000 clones, 85% of them singletons. This clone was detected only a few times. The germline V and J ends were trimmed by 0 bases and 5 bases, with 13 bases remaining between them. The CDR3 sequence is 15 residues long. Looked up from germline, CDR1 is SNHLY and CDR2 is FYNNEI. Participant age was roughly 18 to 90 years, and participants resided in fewer than 25 US areas.

The clonotype was recovered from a man aged 40-49 years who had recovered from COVID-19. The chain is built from TRBV2 and TRBJ1-2; maybe TRBD1 (6 bases). The sequenced sample was PBMCs or T cells enriched from blood (not recorded which). The CDR3 bases are TGTGCCAGCAGTGAAGCTCAGGGGCAAACTTATGGCTACACCTTC. It specifies CASSEAQGQTYGYTF.